The entry below gives a single TCR beta chain sequence along with its context. This sample was included in a study of blood T cells in healthy people across ages. The wider study: Template switching captured about one barcoded beta molecule per two T cells.

The CDR3 runs 20 residues. Germline V gene sequence: CDR1 SEHNR, CDR2 FQNEAQ (reference sequence). V shed 1 base and J shed 1 base, with 25 bases lying between them. Primers used in a second PCR of about 6 to 11 cycles were a sample-barcoded 5' primer and a J-beta primer mix. TCRdb re-analysed the 5' RACE reads in MiXCR, keeping a single row per CDR3 protein. The repertoire includes approximately 900,000 distinct CDR3 sequences, roughly 29% of them detected once, and about 9.4% sits in the top ten. The sample also formed part of further work on T cells of mothers and their children. That paper adds: Three healthy Caucasian mothers and their six children were the donors.

The TCR comes from a middle-aged woman in good health. The sequenced sample was blood. V usage is TRBV7-9 and J usage is TRBJ1-1, with D perhaps matching TRBD1 (6 bases). CDR3 region: CASSLGGYRDRVIPNTEAFF. For the CDR3, the DNA is TGTGCCAGCAGCTTAGGAGGATACAGGGATAGGGTAATTCCGAACACTGAAGCTTTCTTT.